Sequencing of this T cell receptor beta chain was carried out in a study of cytomegalovirus exposure and HLA in healthy donors. Study-wide results and caveats: In vitro checks showed that a few CMV-associated chains really do target CMV antigens.

TCRdb's copy holds only in-frame clones and misses some; the assay was immunoSEQ multiplex PCR. Here the sample spans 150,000 to 200,000 clones, roughly 84% being singletons. Concerning this clone itself: As yet, its antigen is unknown.

Per germline, CDR1 MNHEY and CDR2 SVGAGI. The CDR3 runs 14 residues. V lost 6 bases and J lost 8; bases outside the gene matches: 11. Sequenced material: PBMCs. This clonotype originated in a woman younger than 30 in good health and CMV-seropositive. The chain is built from TRBV6-5 and TRBJ1-2; 8 nucleotides agree with TRBD1. In DNA, the CDR3 is TGTGCCAGCAGGCCGGGGCAGGGGGCGATCGGCTACACCTTC. Translated: CASRPGQGAIGYTF.